What follows describes a single T cell receptor beta chain. Its antigen is currently unknown. The sample originates from a study of shared clonotypes between healthy human individuals. Study results and limitations: Memory subsets generally showed smaller estimated richness than naive subsets did. Few donors limited the genetic and exposure-history diversity represented.

Each subset's genomic DNA was split evenly across several immunoSEQ plates. Sorted-subset replicate PCR reactions contained roughly 200 ng DNA, corresponding to around 30,000 T cell genomes. The method was immunoSEQ multiplex PCR; TCRdb's version includes in-frame clones alone and lacks a portion of them. The sample carries over 850,000 clones, about 84% recorded once. The V gene's germline CDR1 is SGHAT and CDR2 FQNNGV. CDR3 length equals 18 residues. The germline V and J ends were trimmed by 5 bases and 2 bases, with 23 bases remaining between them. The chain joins TRBV11-2 to TRBJ2-3; possible D gene TRBD2, 6 bases. Sequenced material: memory CD4+ T cells from PBMCs. Subset: CD45RA-negative fraction. This TCR derives from a man aged 18 to 30 in good health. Some clones in this sample may be carry-over from other donors' samples. The CDR3 sequence: CASSPGDWTTINTDTQYF. The CDR3 DNA follows: TGTGCCAGCAGCCCGGGAGACTGGACCACGATAAACACAGATACGCAGTATTTT.